What follows is one T cell receptor beta chain and its context. Its antigen is unknown. Within one base of it there is no much larger clone, and no base qualities were kept. This record comes from a study of T cells in Graves' hyperthyroidism and ophthalmopathy (dated by TCRdb to the late 2010s). Background on the whole study: Peripheral blood samples were taken at initial diagnosis, before any treatment was given. The 100 or so discovery patients were divided at random into training and test sets in a 7:3 ratio. According to the paper, TCR Vbeta CDR3 sequencing was carried out on around 140 peripheral blood samples, which came from approximately 41 ophthalmopathy, under 85 hyperthyroidism and roughly 17 progressor patients. In addition, the study compared T-cell repertoires in thyroid tissue and in blood from about 6 Graves' hyperthyroidism patients. Following sampling, methimazole starting at 30 mg daily was given to hyperthyroidism patients, and high-dose intravenous methylprednisolone was given to ophthalmopathy patients. A discovery cohort of about 96 patients, 43 with Graves' ophthalmopathy and roughly 59 with stable Graves' hyperthyroidism, was used to find distinguishing TCR V-J signatures. Prospective prediction of ophthalmopathy was tested in an independent validation cohort consisting of 18 to 20 hyperthyroidism patients and over 15 patients who later progressed to ophthalmopathy. Beyond this particular receptor, the publication reports: Ophthalmopathy was separated from stable hyperthyroidism by a 13 V-J signature model, with approximately 90% sensitivity and about 81% specificity obtained in cross-validation and 80%/75% obtained in testing. No statistical method was used to fix the sample size in advance, and group allocation was not hidden from the investigators. Most expanded thyroid clonotypes (frequency above 0.001) were also detected in blood, a finding suggesting that blood repertoires may reflect thyroid immune responses. During validation, the model predicted progression to ophthalmopathy a median of approximately 6 months ahead of onset, with approximately 70% sensitivity and roughly 75% specificity.

Amplification of TCR beta CDR3 regions was carried out from RNA transcripts. The TCR CDR3 was subjected to a first round of RT-PCR using the HTBI primer set and the Qiagen OneStep RT-PCR kit. Libraries were constructed in a second round of multiplex PCR, after which size selection and purification were carried out. Sequencing of the libraries was done on an Illumina HiSeq2000 using paired-end 100 bp reads. For the original study's pipeline: SOAPnuke was used to process the raw data, throwing out any read that contained adapters or uncalled bases, had a mean Phred below 15, or lacked an exact constant-primer or identifier match. High-quality paired reads were merged using COPE v1.2.5, and each unique nucleotide sequence was defined as a clonotype. Clonotypes were aligned to IMGT TRBV, TRBD and TRBJ reference segments using MiTCR v1.1. Only V-J combinations with frequency above 0.0001, covering roughly 99% of repertoires, were analysed. A TCS score was defined as the ratio between F50 (clonal expansion) and ExV (chaos), using BLOSUM62-based TCRdist between CDR3 peptides within each V-J. Welch's t-statistics and random forest reduced around 510 V-J features to roughly 13, which were used in a naive Bayes classifier (R e1071). TCRdb itself trimmed the public reads at Q25 with fastp, ran MiXCR and retained productive beta chains. Identical CDR3 protein sequences are pooled into one entry, listed with their most common genes and DNA. For this entry, the V and J calls and clone size follow TCRdb and not the study's own pipeline. The sample data list some 620,000 distinct CDR3 sequences, and about 17% of these were observed just once. Around 4% of the sample lies in the top ten.

Stable Graves' hyperthyroidism was defined as no progression to ophthalmopathy during 18 months of follow-up. Hyperthyroidism patients were aged 18 to 65 years and newly diagnosed, with disease duration of less than 2 months. Exclusion was applied to patients with uncontrolled infections, other autoimmune diseases, pregnancy or lactation. Diagnoses were based on clinical symptoms, serum thyroxine and TRAb, thyroid ultrasound and orbital computed tomography. PBMCs were isolated from approximately 10 ml of fresh peripheral blood by Ficoll-Paque density gradient centrifugation. Total RNA was extracted with Trizol reagent, and quality was checked on an Agilent 2100 Bioanalyzer. The sequenced sample consisted of blood. The receptor's source is a woman in her 30s with Graves' hyperthyroidism.

The DNA sequence is as follows: TGTGCCAGCAGTGAAAGCACCACAGATACGCAGTATTTT. It specifies CASSESTTDTQYF. The chain is assembled from TRBV6-1 and TRBJ2-3; no D gene call is confident. The CDR3 runs 13 amino acids, cysteine and phenylalanine included. The sequence is cut down to CDR3 DNA, 39 bases in frame from base 1. Trimming at the junction amounts to 2 bases on V and 2 bases on J, and the germline ends lie 5 bases apart. As encoded in the germline V gene, CDR1 is MNHNS while CDR2 is SASEGT.